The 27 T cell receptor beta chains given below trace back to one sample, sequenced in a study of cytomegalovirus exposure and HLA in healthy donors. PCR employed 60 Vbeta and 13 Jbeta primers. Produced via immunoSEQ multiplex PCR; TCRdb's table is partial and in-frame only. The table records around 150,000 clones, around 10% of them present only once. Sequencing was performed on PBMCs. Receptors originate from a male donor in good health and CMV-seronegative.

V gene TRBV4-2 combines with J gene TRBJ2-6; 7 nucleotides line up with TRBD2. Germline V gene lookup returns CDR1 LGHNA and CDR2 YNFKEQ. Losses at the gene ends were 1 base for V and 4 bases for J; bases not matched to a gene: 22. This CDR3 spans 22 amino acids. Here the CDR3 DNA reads TGTGCCAGCAGCCAAGGCTCCCCTATTGGCGGGAGTCCCTCCTTCGGGGCCAACGTCCTGACTTTC. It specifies CASSQGSPIGGSPSFGANVLTF.

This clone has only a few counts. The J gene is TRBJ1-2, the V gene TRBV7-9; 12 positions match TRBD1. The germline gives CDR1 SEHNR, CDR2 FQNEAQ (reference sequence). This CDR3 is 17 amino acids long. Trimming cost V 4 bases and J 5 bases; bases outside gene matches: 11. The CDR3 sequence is CASSSRDRGRSSYGYTF. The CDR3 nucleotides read TGTGCCAGCAGCTCCCGGGACAGGGGGCGATCGAGTTATGGCTACACCTTC.

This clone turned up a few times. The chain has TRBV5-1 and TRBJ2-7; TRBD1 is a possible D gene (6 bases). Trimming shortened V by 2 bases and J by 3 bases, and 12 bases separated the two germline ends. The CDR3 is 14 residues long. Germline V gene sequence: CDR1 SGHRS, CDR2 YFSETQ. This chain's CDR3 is CASSFSQGSYEQYF. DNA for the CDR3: TGCGCCAGCAGCTTTAGTCAGGGGAGCTACGAGCAGTACTTC.

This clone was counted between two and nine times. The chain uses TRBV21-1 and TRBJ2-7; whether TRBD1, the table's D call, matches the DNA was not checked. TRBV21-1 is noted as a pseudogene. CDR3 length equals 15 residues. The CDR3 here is CASSKRRQGSYEQYF. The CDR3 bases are TGTGCCAGCAGCAAAAGAAGACAGGGGTCCTACGAGCAGTACTTC.

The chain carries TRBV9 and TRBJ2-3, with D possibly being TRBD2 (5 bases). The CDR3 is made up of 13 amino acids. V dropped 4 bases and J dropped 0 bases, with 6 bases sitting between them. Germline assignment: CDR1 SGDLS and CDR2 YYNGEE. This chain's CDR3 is CASSWTSTDTQYF. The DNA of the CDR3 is TGTGCCAGCAGCTGGACTAGCACAGATACGCAGTATTTT.

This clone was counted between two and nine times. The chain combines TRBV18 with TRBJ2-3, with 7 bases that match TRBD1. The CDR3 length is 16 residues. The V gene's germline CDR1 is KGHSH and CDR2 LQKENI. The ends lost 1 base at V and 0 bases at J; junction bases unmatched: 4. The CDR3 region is CASSPRQGSSTDTQYF. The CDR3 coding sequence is TGTGCCAGCTCACCACGACAGGGCTCTAGCACAGATACGCAGTATTTT.

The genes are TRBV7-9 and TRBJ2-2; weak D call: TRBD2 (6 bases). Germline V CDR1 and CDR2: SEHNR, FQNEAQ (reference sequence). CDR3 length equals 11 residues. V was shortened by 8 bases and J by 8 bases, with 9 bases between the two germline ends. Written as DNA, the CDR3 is TGTGCCAGCTTTGCGGGGGGGGAGCTGTTTTTT. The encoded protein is CASFAGGELFF.

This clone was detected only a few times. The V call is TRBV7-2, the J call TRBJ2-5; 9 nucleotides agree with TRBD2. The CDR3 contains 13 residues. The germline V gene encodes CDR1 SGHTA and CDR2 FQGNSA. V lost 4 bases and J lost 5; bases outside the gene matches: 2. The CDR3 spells CASSSSGGETQYF. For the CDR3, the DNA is TGTGCCAGCAGCTCAAGCGGGGGGGAGACCCAGTACTTC.

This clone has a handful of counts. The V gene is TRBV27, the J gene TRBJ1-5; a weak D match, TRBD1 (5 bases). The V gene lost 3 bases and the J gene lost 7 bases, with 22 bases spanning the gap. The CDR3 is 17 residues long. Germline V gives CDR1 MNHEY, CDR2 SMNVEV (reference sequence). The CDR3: CASSFVGGVGSGQPQHF. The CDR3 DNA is TGTGCCAGCAGTTTTGTGGGGGGGGTTGGGAGCGGCCAGCCCCAGCATTTT.

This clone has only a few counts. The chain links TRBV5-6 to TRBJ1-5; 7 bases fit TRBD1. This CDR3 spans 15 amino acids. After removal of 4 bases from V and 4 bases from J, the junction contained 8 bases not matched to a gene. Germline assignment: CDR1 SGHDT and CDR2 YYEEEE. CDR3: CASSIWDSPNQPQHF. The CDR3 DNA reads TGTGCCAGCAGCATCTGGGACAGTCCTAATCAGCCCCAGCATTTT.

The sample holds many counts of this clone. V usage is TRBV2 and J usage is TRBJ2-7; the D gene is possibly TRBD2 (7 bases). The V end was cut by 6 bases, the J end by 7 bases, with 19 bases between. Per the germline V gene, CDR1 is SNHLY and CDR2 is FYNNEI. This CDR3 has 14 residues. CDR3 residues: CASRDNKGGGEQYF. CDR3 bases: TGTGCCAGCAGAGACAATAAGGGAGGGGGAGAGCAGTACTTC.

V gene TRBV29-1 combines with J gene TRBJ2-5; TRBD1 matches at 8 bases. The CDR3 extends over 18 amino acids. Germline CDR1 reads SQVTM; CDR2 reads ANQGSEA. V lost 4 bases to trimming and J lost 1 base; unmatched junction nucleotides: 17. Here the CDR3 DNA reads TGCAGCGTTGCCACTCGGCTAAGACAGGGGAGGCTCCAAGAGACCCAGTACTTC. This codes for CSVATRLRQGRLQETQYF.

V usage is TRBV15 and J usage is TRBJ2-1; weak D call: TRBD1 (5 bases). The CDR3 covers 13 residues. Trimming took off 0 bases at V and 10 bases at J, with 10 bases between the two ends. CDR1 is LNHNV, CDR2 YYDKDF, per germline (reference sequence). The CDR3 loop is CATSRDHAGEQFF. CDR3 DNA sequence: TGTGCCACCAGCAGAGATCATGCAGGGGAGCAGTTCTTC. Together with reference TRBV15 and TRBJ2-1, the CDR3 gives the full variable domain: DAMVIQNPRYQVTQFGKPVTLSCSQTLNHNVMYWYQQKSSQAPKLLFHYYDKDFNNEADTPDNFQSRRPNTSFCFLDIRSPGLGDTAMYLCATSRDHAGEQFFGPGTRLTVL.

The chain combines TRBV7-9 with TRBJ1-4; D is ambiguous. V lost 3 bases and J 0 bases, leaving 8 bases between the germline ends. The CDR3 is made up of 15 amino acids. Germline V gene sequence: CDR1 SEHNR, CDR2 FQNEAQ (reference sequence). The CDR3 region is CASSLVRSTNEKLFF. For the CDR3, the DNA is TGTGCCAGCAGCTTGGTCAGATCAACTAATGAAAAACTGTTTTTT.

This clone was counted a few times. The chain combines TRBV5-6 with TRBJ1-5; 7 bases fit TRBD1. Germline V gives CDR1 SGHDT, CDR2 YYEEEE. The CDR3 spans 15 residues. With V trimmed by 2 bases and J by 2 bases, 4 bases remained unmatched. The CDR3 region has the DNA TGTGCCAGCAGCTTCAGGGGGTATGGCAATCAGCCCCAGCATTTT. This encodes CASSFRGYGNQPQHF.

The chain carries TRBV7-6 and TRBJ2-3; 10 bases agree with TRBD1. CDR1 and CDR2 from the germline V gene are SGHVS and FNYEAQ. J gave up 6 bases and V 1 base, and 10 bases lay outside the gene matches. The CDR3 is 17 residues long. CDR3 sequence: CASSLGRRTGGVDTQYF. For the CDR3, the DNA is TGTGCCAGCAGCTTAGGTAGAAGGACAGGGGGTGTGGATACGCAGTATTTT.

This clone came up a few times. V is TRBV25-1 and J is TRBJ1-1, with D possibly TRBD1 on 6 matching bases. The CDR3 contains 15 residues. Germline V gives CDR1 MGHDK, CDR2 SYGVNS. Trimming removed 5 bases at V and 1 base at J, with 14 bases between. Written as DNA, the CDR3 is TGTGCCAGCAGTTCTCCGGACAGTACGAACACTGAAGCTTTCTTT. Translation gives CASSSPDSTNTEAFF. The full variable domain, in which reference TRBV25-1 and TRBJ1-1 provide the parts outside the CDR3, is EADIYQTPRYLVIGTGKKITLECSQTMGHDKMYWYQQDPGMELHLIHYSYGVNSTEKGDLSSESTVSRIRTEHFPLTLESARPSHTSQYLCASSSPDSTNTEAFFGQGTRLTVV.

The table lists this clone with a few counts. CDR3 sequence: CASMGQGEYEQYF. CDR3 coding DNA: TGTGCCAGCATGGGACAGGGCGAATACGAGCAGTACTTC. This sequence joins TRBV27 and TRBJ2-7, with 9 positions matching TRBD1. CDR1 MNHEY and CDR2 SMNVEV come from the germline V gene (reference sequence). With 7 bases clipped from V and 4 bases from J, the junction kept 5 bases outside the gene matches. This CDR3 is built from 13 residues.

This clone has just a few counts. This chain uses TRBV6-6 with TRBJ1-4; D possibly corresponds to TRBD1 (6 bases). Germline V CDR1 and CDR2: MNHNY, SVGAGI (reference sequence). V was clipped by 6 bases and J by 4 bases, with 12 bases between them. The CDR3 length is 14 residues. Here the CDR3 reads CASRPGQLNEKLFF. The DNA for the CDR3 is TGTGCCAGCAGACCAGGACAGCTTAATGAAAAACTGTTTTTT.

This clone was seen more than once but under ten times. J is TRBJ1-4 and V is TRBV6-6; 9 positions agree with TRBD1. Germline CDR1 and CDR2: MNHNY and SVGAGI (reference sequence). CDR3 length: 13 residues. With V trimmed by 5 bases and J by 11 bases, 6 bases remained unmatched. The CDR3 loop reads CASSPGQGRKLFF. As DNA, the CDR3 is TGTGCCAGCAGTCCGGGACAGGGACGGAAACTGTTTTTT.

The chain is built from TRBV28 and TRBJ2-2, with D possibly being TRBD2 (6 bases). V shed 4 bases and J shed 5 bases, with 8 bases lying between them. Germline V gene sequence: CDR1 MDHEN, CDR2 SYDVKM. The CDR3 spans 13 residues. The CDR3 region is CASSSGGTGELFF. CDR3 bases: TGTGCCAGCAGTTCTGGGGGGACCGGGGAGCTGTTTTTT. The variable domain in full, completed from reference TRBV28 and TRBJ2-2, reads DVKVTQSSRYLVKRTGEKVFLECVQDMDHENMFWYRQDPGLGLRLIYFSYDVKMKEKGDIPEGYSVSREKKERFSLILESASTNQTSMYLCASSSGGTGELFFGEGSRLTVL.

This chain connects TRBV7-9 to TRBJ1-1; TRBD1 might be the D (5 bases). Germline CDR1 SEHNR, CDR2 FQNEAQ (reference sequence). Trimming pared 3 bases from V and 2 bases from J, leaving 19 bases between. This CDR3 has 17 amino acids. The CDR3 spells CASSFQTLGQGNTEAFF. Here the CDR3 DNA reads TGTGCCAGCAGCTTCCAGACCCTAGGCCAGGGAAACACTGAAGCTTTCTTT.

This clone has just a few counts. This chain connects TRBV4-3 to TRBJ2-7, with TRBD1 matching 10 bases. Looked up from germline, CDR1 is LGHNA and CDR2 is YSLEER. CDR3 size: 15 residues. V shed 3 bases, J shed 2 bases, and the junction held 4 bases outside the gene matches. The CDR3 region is CASSQRTGGTYEQYF. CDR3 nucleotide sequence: TGCGCCAGCAGCCAGAGGACAGGGGGAACCTACGAGCAGTACTTC.

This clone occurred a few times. CDR3 coding DNA: TGTGCCAGCAGTTTATGGGTACAGGGGGCTAACTATGGCTACACCTTC. Translated, it gives CASSLWVQGANYGYTF. This sequence joins TRBV28 and TRBJ1-2, with TRBD1 matching over 8 bases. Looked up from germline, CDR1 is MDHEN and CDR2 is SYDVKM. The CDR3 runs 16 residues. J gave up 0 bases and V 0 bases, and 3 bases lay outside the gene matches.

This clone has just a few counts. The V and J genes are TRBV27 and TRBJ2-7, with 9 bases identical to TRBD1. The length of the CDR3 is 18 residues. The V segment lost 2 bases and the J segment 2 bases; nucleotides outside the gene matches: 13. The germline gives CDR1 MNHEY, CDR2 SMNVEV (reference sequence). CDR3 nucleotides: TGTGCCAGCAGTTTAACGGGTAAGGAACAGGGGGCTACCTACGAGCAGTACTTC. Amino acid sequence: CASSLTGKEQGATYEQYF.

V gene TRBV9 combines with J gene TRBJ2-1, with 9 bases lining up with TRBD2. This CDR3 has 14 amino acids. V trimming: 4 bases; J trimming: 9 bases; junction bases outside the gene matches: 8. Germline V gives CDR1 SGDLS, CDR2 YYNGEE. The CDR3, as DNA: TGTGCCAGCAGCCGTGCGGGGGGGCCGGGTGAGCAGTTCTTC. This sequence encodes CASSRAGGPGEQFF.

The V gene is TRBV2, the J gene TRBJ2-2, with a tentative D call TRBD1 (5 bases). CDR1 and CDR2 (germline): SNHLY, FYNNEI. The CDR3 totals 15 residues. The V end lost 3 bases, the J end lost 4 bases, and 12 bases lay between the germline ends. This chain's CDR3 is CASSDWGQGTGELFF. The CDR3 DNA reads TGTGCCAGCAGTGACTGGGGCCAAGGCACCGGGGAGCTGTTTTTT.